This T cell receptor (beta chain) was identified in a study of shared clonotypes between healthy human individuals. This was a deep-level run. Sequencing was performed with immunoSEQ multiplex PCR; in TCRdb, only in-frame clones are kept and a portion is missing. The table includes about 490,000 clones, over 70% detected once. CDR1 and CDR2 from the germline V gene are SGHNT and YYREEE (reference sequence). Deletions cut 4 bases from V and 0 bases from J, with 18 bases between. This CDR3 has 17 residues. This receptor was obtained from a woman aged 35 to 49 in good health. Some clones in this sample may be carry-over from other donors' samples. The sequenced material came from PBMCs. The chain combines TRBV5-4 with TRBJ2-3, with D maybe TRBD2 (7 bases). The CDR3 DNA reads as TGTGCCAGCAGCGTGGGGGGCGGGGGCTCTAGCACAGATACGCAGTATTTT. It translates to CASSVGGGGSSTDTQYF.